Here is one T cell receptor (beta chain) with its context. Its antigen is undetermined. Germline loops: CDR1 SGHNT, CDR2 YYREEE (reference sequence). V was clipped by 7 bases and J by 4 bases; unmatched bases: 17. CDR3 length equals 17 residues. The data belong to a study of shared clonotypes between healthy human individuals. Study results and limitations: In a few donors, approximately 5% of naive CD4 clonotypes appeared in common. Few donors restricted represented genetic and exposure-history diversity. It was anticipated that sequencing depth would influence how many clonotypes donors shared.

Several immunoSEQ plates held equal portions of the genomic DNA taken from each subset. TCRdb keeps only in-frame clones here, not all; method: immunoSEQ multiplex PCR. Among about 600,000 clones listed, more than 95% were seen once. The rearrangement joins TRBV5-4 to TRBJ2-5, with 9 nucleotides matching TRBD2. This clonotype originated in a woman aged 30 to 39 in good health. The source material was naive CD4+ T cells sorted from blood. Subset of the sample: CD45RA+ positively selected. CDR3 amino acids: CASAIGASGAPLETQYF. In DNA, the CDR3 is TGTGCCAGCGCGATTGGGGCTAGCGGGGCCCCCTTAGAGACCCAGTACTTC.